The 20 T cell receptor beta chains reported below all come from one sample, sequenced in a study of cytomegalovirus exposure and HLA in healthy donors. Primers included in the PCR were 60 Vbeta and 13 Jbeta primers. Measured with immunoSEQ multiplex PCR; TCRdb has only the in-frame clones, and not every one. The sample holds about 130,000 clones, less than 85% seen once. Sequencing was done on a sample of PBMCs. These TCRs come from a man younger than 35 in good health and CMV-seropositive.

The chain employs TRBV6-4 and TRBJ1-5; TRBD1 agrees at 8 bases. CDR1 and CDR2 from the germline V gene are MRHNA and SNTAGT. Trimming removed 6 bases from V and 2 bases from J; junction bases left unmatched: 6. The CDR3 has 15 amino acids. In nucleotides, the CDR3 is TGTGCCAGCAGCCTCCTGACAGGGGGCAATCAGCCCCAGCATTTT. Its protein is CASSLLTGGNQPQHF.

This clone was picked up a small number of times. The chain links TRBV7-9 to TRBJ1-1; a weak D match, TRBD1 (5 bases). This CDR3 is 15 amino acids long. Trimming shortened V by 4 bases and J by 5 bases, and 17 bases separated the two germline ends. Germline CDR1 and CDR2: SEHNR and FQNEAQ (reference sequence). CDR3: CASSYPGGGLTEAFF. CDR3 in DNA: TGTGCCAGCAGCTATCCCGGGGGGGGTTTAACTGAAGCTTTCTTT.

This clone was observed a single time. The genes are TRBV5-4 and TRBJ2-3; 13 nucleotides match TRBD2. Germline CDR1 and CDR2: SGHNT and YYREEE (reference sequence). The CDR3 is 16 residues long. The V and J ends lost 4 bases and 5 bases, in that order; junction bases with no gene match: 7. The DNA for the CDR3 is TGTGCCAGCAGCACAGGACTAGCGGGAGTGGGAGATACGCAGTATTTT. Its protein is CASSTGLAGVGDTQYF. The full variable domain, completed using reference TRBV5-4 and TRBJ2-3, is ETGVTQSPTHLIKTRGQQVTLRCSSQSGHNTVSWYQQALGQGPQFIFQYYREEENGRGNFPPRFSGLQFPNYSSELNVNALELDDSALYLCASSTGLAGVGDTQYFGPGTRLTVL.

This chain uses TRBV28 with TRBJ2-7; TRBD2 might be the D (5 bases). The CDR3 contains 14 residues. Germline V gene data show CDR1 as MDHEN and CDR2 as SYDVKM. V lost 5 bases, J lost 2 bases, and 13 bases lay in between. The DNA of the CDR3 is TGTGCCAGCAGTCCGGGATCTAAGACCTACGAGCAGTACTTC. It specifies CASSPGSKTYEQYF. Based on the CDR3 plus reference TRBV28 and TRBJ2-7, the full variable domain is DVKVTQSSRYLVKRTGEKVFLECVQDMDHENMFWYRQDPGLGLRLIYFSYDVKMKEKGDIPEGYSVSREKKERFSLILESASTNQTSMYLCASSPGSKTYEQYFGPGTRLTVT.

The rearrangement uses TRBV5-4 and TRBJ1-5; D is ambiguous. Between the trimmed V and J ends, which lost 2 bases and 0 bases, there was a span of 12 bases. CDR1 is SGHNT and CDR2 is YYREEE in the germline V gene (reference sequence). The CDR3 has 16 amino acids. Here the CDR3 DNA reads TGTGCCAGCAGCTTCTGGTCCGGGAATAGCAATCAGCCCCAGCATTTT. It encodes CASSFWSGNSNQPQHF.

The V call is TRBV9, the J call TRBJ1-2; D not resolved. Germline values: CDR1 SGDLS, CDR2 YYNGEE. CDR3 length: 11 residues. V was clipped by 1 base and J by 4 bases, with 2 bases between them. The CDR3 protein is CASSVLYGYTF. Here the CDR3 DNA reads TGTGCCAGCAGCGTACTCTATGGCTACACCTTC.

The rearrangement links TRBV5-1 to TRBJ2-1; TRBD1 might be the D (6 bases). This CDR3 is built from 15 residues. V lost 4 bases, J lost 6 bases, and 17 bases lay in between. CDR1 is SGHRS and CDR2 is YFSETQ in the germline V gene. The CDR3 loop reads CASSPGVVESNEQFF. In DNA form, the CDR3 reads TGCGCCAGCAGCCCAGGGGTGGTTGAGTCCAATGAGCAGTTCTTC.

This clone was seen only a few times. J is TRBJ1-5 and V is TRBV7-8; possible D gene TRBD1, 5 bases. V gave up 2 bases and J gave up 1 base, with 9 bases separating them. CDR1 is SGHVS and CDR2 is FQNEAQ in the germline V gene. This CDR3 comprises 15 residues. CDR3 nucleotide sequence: TGTGCCAGCAGCTTATGGGGGGAAAGCAATCAGCCCCAGCATTTT. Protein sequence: CASSLWGESNQPQHF.

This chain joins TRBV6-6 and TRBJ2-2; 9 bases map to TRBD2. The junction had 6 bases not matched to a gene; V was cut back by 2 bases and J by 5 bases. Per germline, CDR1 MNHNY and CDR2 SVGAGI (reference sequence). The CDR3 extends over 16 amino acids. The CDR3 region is CASSYEVAGETGELFF. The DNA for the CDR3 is TGTGCCAGCAGTTACGAGGTAGCGGGAGAGACCGGGGAGCTGTTTTTT.

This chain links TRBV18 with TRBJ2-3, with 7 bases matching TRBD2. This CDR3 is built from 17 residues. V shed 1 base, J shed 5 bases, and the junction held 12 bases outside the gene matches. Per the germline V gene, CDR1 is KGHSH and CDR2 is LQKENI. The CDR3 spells CASSPLSAIAGVDTQYF. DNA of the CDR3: TGTGCCAGCTCACCACTGTCAGCTATTGCGGGAGTAGATACGCAGTATTTT.

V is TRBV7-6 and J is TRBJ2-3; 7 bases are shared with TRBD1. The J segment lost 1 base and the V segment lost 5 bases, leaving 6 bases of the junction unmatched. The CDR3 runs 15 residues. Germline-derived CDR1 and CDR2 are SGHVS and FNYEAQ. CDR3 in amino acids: CASSPRDSGTDTQYF. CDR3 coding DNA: TGTGCCAGCAGCCCCCGGGACAGCGGCACAGATACGCAGTATTTT.

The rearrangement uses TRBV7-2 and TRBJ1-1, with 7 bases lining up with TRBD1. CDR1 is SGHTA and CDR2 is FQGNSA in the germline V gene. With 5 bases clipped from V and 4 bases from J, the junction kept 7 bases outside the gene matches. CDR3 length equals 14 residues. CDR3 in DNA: TGTGCCAGCAGCCCCCGCAGACAGGGCACTGAAGCTTTCTTT. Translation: CASSPRRQGTEAFF.

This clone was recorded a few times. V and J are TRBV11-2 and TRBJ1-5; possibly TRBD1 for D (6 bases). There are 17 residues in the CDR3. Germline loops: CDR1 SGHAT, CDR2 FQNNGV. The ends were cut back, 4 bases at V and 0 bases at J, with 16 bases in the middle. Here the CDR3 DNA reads TGTGCCAGCAGCTCTACCTCGACAGGAGGTAGCAATCAGCCCCAGCATTTT. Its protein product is CASSSTSTGGSNQPQHF.

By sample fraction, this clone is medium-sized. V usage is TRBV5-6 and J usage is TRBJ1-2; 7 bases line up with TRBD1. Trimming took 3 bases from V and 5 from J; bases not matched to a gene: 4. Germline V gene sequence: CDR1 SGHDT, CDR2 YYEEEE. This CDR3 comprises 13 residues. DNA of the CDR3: TGTGCCAGCAGCTCAGGACAGGAATATGGCTACACCTTC. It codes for CASSSGQEYGYTF.

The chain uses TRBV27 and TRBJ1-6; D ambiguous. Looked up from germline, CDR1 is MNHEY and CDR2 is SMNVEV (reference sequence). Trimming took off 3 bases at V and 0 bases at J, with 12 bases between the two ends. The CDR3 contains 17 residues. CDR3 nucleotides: TGTGCCAGCAGTTTGCGGCGGCCGAGCTCCTATAATTCACCCCTCCACTTT. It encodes CASSLRRPSSYNSPLHF.

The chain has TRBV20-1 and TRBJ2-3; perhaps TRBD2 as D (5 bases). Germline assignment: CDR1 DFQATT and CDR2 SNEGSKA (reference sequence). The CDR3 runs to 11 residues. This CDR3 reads CSAGKTDTQYF. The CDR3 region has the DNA TGCAGCGCGGGTAAAACAGATACGCAGTATTTT.

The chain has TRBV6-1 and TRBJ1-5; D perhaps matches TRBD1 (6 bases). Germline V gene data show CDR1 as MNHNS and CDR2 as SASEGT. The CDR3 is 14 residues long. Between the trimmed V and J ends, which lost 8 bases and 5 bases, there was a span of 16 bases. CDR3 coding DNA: TGTGCCAGCCATCGGGACACCCCAGATCAGCCCCAGCATTTT. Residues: CASHRDTPDQPQHF.

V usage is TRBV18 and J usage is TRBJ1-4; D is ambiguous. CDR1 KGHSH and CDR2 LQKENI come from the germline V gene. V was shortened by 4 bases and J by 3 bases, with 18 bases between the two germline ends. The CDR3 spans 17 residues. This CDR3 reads CASSHSSLGPANEKLFF. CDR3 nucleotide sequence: TGTGCCAGCTCACACTCTAGCCTAGGGCCGGCTAATGAAAAACTGTTTTTT.

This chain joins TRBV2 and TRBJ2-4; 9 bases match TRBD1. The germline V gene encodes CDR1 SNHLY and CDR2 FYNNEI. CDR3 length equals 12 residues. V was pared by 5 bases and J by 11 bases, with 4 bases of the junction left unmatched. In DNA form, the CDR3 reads TGTGCCAGCAGTTCCGGGACAGGGCTTCAGTACTTC. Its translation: CASSSGTGLQYF.

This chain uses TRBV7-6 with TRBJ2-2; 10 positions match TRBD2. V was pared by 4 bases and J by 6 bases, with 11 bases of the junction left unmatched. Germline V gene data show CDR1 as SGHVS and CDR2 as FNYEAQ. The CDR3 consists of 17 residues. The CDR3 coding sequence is TGTGCCAGCAGCTCCCGGCCTGGGACTAGCGTTGCCGGGGAGCTGTTTTTT. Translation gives CASSSRPGTSVAGELFF.